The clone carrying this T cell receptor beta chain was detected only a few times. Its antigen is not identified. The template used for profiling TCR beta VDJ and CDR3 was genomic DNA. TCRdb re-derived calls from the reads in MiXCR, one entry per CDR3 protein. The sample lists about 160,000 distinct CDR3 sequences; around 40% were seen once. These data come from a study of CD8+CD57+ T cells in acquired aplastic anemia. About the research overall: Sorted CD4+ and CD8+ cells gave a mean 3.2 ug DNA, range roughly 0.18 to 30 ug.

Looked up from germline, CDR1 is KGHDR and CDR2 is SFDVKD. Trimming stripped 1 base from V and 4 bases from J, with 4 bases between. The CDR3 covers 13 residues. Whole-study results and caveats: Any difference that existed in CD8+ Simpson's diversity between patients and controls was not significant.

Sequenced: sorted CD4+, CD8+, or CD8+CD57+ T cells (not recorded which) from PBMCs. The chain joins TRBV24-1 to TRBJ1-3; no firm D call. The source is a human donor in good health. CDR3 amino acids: CATSDFRGNTIYF. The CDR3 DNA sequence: TGTGCCACCAGTGATTTTAGGGGAAACACCATATATTTT.